One sample yielded the 11 T cell receptor beta chains listed below, sequenced in a study of blood T cell repertoires in COVID-19. Only in-frame clones appear in the TCRdb table, and some are missing; sequencing was by immunoSEQ multiplex PCR. The sample records 200,000 to 300,000 clones, roughly 81% being singletons. Source material: peripheral blood. The receptors here all came from a man aged 45-65 years with acute or convalescent COVID-19.

The CDR3 DNA sequence: TGTGCCAGCTCCAGAGGACTAGCGGATAACACCGGGGAGCTGTTTTTT. This encodes CASSRGLADNTGELFF. The V and J genes are TRBV18 and TRBJ2-2; 10 bases fit TRBD2. CDR1 and CDR2 (germline): KGHSH, LQKENI. With V trimmed by 6 bases and J by 2 bases, 6 bases remained unmatched. This CDR3 contains 16 residues.

The CDR3 reads CASGQDQNTEAFF. DNA of the CDR3: TGTGCCAGTGGACAGGACCAAAACACTGAAGCTTTCTTT. The gene calls are TRBV2 and TRBJ1-1, with 7 bases matching TRBD1. CDR3 length: 13 amino acids. J lost 2 bases, V lost 9 bases, and 6 bases had no gene match. CDR1 SNHLY and CDR2 FYNNEI come from the germline V gene. The variable domain in full, completed from reference TRBV2 and TRBJ1-1, reads EPEVTQTPSHQVTQMGQEVILRCVPISNHLYFYWYRQILGQKVEFLVSFYNNEISEKSEIFDDQFSVERPDGSNFTLKIRSTKLEDSAMYFCASGQDQNTEAFFGQGTRLTVV.

This chain joins TRBV27 and TRBJ2-4, with D perhaps TRBD1 (6 bases). The CDR3 length is 13 residues. Germline V gene lookup returns CDR1 MNHEY and CDR2 SMNVEV (reference sequence). Trimming left V 4 bases short and J 14 bases short, with 18 bases between. The CDR3 sequence is CASSSRTDPRKYF. CDR3 DNA sequence: TGTGCCAGCAGTTCGCGGACAGACCCAAGGAAGTACTTC.

The chain couples TRBV3-1 (or the pseudogene TRBV3-2) to TRBJ2-1, with 8 bases lining up with TRBD2. The CDR3 is made up of 17 amino acids. The V segment lost 0 bases and the J segment 9 bases; nucleotides outside the gene matches: 13. From germline, CDR1 is LGHDT and CDR2 YNNKEL (reference sequence). Written as DNA, the CDR3 is TGTGCCAGCAGCCAAGATCCCCCAGGAGCGGGAGATAGTGAGCAGTTCTTC. Translated: CASSQDPPGAGDSEQFF.

This chain uses TRBV30 with TRBJ1-1; the D gene is possibly TRBD1 (5 bases). The CDR3 has 13 residues. Trimming took off 3 bases at V and 3 bases at J, with 11 bases between the two ends. Germline V gives CDR1 GTSNPN, CDR2 SVGIG (reference sequence). The CDR3 sequence: CAWSATGDTEAFF. CDR3 in DNA: TGTGCCTGGAGCGCTACAGGTGACACTGAAGCTTTCTTT. The full variable domain, with the rest looked up from reference TRBV30 and TRBJ1-1, is SQTIHQWPATLVQPVGSPLSLECTVEGTSNPNLYWYRQAAGRGLQLLFYSVGIGQISSEVPQNLSASRPQDRQFILSSKKLLLSDSGFYLCAWSATGDTEAFFGQGTRLTVV.

The gene calls are TRBV4-1 and TRBJ2-3, with D tentatively TRBD1 (5 bases). The germline CDR1 and CDR2 sequences are MGHRA and YSYEKL. V dropped 3 bases and J dropped 0 bases, with 10 bases sitting between them. The CDR3 totals 15 residues. CDR3 residues: CASSQGPRSTDTQYF. The CDR3 nucleotides are TGCGCCAGCAGCCAGGGGCCAAGGAGCACAGATACGCAGTATTTT.

This rearrangement joins TRBV18 to TRBJ2-4, with D unclear. With 3 bases removed from V and 8 bases from J, the gap between germline ends came to 8 bases. The germline V gene encodes CDR1 KGHSH and CDR2 LQKENI. CDR3 size: 12 residues. The CDR3 region is CASSPDRDIQYF. In DNA form, the CDR3 reads TGTGCCAGCTCACCCGACCGGGACATTCAGTACTTC.

Regarding this clone: At the DNA level, this CDR3 is encoded by other sequences in the same sample as well. The chain combines TRBV2 with TRBJ1-5, with TRBD1 matching over 7 bases. The CDR3 is 15 amino acids. Germline CDR1 reads SNHLY; CDR2 reads FYNNEI. With 6 bases clipped from V and 3 bases from J, the junction kept 8 bases outside the gene matches. CDR3 in amino acids: CASSEQGVSNQPQHF. CDR3 nucleotides: TGTGCCAGCAGCGAGCAGGGGGTGTCCAATCAGCCCCAGCATTTT. Full variable domain (rest looked up from reference TRBV2 and TRBJ1-5): EPEVTQTPSHQVTQMGQEVILRCVPISNHLYFYWYRQILGQKVEFLVSFYNNEISEKSEIFDDQFSVERPDGSNFTLKIRSTKLEDSAMYFCASSEQGVSNQPQHFGDGTRLSIL.

This sequence joins TRBV6-1 and TRBJ2-6; D might be TRBD1 (5 bases). Per germline, CDR1 MNHNS and CDR2 SASEGT. V shed 2 bases and J shed 0 bases, with 11 bases lying between them. This CDR3 contains 17 residues. The CDR3 nucleotides are TGTGCCAGCAGTGAATTTGGGGCGGACTCTGGGGCCAACGTCCTGACTTTC. Encoded protein: CASSEFGADSGANVLTF.

The chain employs TRBV7-9 and TRBJ2-7; D is unclear. This CDR3 has 17 residues. V lost 5 bases to trimming and J lost 6 bases, with 26 bases between them. Germline CDR1 reads SEHNR; CDR2 reads FQNEAQ (reference sequence). The CDR3 nucleotides read TGTGCCAGCAGCCAAGGCACTCTAGTTCGAAACGCTCTCGAGCAGTACTTC. Its protein is CASSQGTLVRNALEQYF.

The chain joins TRBV6-5 to TRBJ2-4; a possible D gene is TRBD2 (6 bases). V lost 6 bases, J lost 1 base, and 13 bases lay in between. Germline V gives CDR1 MNHEY, CDR2 SVGAGI. This CDR3 is built from 15 residues. CDR3 sequence: CASRGSAGAKNIQYF. CDR3 bases: TGTGCCAGCAGGGGGAGTGCGGGGGCCAAAAACATTCAGTACTTC.